This T cell receptor beta chain was documented in a study of CD8 T cells in ankylosing spondylitis. About this clonotype itself: Its target is unknown.

The CDR3 totals 16 residues. V was clipped by 6 bases and J by 4 bases; unmatched bases: 11. Study findings and constraints: Reported data indicate significant enrichment of disease-linked clones within matched ankylosing spondylitis synovial fluid. Typical of ankylosing spondylitis blood, it appeared, was a TCR beta motif of eight highly homologous variants. Prior work had noted some motif variants in reactive arthritis blood and synovial fluid.

TCRdb itself ran the 5' RACE reads through MiXCR, one entry per CDR3 protein. The sample gives about 390,000 distinct CDR3 sequences, 20% to 25% of which show up once; 16% is in the top ten. V usage is TRBV12-3 or TRBV12-4 and J usage is TRBJ2-2, with 7 bases that match TRBD2. Sequencing used blood, either unsorted or a sorted T cell fraction (not recorded which). This clonotype was obtained from a male donor with ankylosing spondylitis. The DNA of the CDR3 is TGTGCCAGCAGCCGACGAGCGGGATGCCCCACCGGGGAGCTGTTTTTT. It is translated as CASSRRAGCPTGELFF.